Described below is a single TCR beta chain sequence and its context. The data stem from a study of shared T cell receptors in the human thymus. The CDR3 has 18 residues. Trimming at V came to 5 bases and at J to 4 bases, leaving 18 bases not matched to a gene. Germline V lookup: CDR1 SGHTA, CDR2 FQGNSA. Measured with immunoSEQ multiplex PCR; TCRdb has only the in-frame clones, and not every one. Here the sample spans some 700,000 clones, around nine tenths being singletons. This sample also belongs to another study, concerning human thymus T cells. From that second work: Corrective cardiac surgery supplied the resected thymus tissue. Within thymic and blood repertoires, V and J gene usage appeared to be biased. As related research reported, thymic repertoires overlapped highly among unrelated individuals.

The V gene is TRBV7-2, the J gene TRBJ2-7; 9 nucleotides line up with TRBD1. This sequence was found in a boy under two years old with a congenital heart defect. Sequencing used thymocytes. CDR3 sequence reads: CASSPRDRESGKNYEQYF. The CDR3 coding sequence is TGTGCCAGCAGCCCGAGGGACAGGGAGAGCGGAAAAAATTACGAGCAGTACTTC.